The present T cell receptor beta chain was sequenced within a study of metastatic and nonmetastatic thyroid tumors. For the study at large: Patients with malignant and benign thyroid disease provided blood and tumor or nodule tissue, whose repertoires were compared. Study-level findings and limits: It was reported that TCR beta diversity was significantly higher in malignant thyroid tumors than benign nodules, in blood and tumor.

All patients were untreated before thyroid surgery. In the original processing: The study took CDR3 differences across clinicopathological groups and made a distant-metastasis classifier for papillary thyroid cancer from them. TCRdb used MiXCR to call clones anew from the PCR reads. TCRdb's processing, not the study's, gives the V and J calls here. In the table there are tens of thousands of clones, around 17% of which are singletons. This clone has only a few counts. Its specificity is not known. CDR1 and CDR2 from the germline V gene are MNHNS and SASEGT. Germline trimming cut 6 bases from V and 1 base from J; bases unmatched to any gene: 14. The CDR3 loop spans 17 amino acids.

The source is a female donor with papillary thyroid cancer or a benign thyroid nodule (not recorded which). Some clones in this sample may be carry-over from other donors' samples. The rearrangement uses TRBV6-1 and TRBJ1-1; 7 positions match TRBD1. Sequenced material: tumor tissue. The CDR3 DNA reads TGTGCCAGCAGCGATACAGGGGCTGCTATCAAGAACACTGAAGCTTTCTTT. As protein: CASSDTGAAIKNTEAFF.